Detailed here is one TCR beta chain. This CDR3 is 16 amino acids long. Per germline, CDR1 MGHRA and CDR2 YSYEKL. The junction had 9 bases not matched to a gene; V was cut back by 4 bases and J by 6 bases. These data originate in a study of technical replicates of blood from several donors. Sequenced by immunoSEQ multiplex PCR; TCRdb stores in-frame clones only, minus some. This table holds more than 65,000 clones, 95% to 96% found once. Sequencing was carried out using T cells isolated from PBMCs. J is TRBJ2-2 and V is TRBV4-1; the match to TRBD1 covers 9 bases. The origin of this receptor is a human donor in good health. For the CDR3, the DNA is TGCGCCAGCAGCCCCCCGGGACAGGGTCTCTCCGGGGAGCTGTTTTTT. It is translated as CASSPPGQGLSGELFF.